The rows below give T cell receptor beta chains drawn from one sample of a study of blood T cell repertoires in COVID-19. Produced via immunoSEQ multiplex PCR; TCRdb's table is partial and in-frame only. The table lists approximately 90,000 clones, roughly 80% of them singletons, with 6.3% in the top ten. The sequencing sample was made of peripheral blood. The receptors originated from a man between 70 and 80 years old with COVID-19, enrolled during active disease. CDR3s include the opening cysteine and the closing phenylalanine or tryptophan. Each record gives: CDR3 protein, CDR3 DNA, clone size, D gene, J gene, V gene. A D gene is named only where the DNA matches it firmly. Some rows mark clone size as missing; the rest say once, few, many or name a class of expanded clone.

CASSGGLEETQYF TGTGCCAGCAGTGGGGGACTTGAAGAGACCCAGTACTTC NA NA TRBJ2-5 TRBV11-2
CASRVRGNYGYTF TGTGCCAGCAGGGTACGGGGGAACTATGGCTACACCTTC NA NA TRBJ1-2 TRBV28
CASSLQETQYF TGCGCCAGCAGCCTACAAGAGACCCAGTACTTC few NA TRBJ2-5 TRBV5-1
CASSLTTGARETQYF TGTGCCAGCAGTTTAACGACAGGGGCTAGGGAGACCCAGTACTTC NA TRBD1 TRBJ2-5 TRBV28
CASSTGDRKNTEAFF TGTGCCAGCAGTACCGGGGACAGAAAGAACACTGAAGCTTTCTTT NA TRBD1 TRBJ1-1 TRBV27
CASRRGQGADGYTF TGCGCCAGCAGAAGAGGACAGGGGGCAGATGGCTACACCTTC many TRBD1 TRBJ1-2 TRBV10-2
CASSSPYSNTIYF TGTGCCAGCAGTTCCCCCTACAGTAACACCATATATTTT NA NA TRBJ1-3 TRBV27
CASSQEGQGAYEQYF TGCGCCAGCAGCCAAGAGGGACAGGGGGCCTACGAGCAGTACTTC many TRBD1 TRBJ2-7 TRBV4-1
CAISEDRDQPQHF TGTGCCATCAGTGAGGACAGGGATCAGCCCCAGCATTTT NA TRBD1 TRBJ1-5 TRBV10-3
CASSYFGGHYGYTF TGTGCCAGCAGTTACTTCGGGGGTCACTATGGCTACACCTTC once NA TRBJ1-2 TRBV6-5
CAISLGQQGTEAFF TGTGCCATCAGCCTGGGACAGCAGGGGACTGAAGCTTTCTTT NA TRBD1 TRBJ1-1 TRBV10-3
CATSASGTSNTGELFF TGTGCCACCAGTGCCTCGGGGACATCGAACACCGGGGAGCTGTTTTTT NA NA TRBJ2-2 TRBV24-1
CASSRTGVTTNEKLFF TGTGCCAGCAGCAGGACAGGGGTTACAACTAATGAAAAACTGTTTTTT NA TRBD1 TRBJ1-4 TRBV2
CASSPGIGNSPLHF TGTGCCAGCAGTCCAGGAATCGGTAATTCACCCCTCCACTTT NA NA TRBJ1-6 TRBV11-2
CASSLQAGMGSPLHF TGTGCCAGCAGTTTACAGGCAGGGATGGGTTCACCCCTCCACTTT NA NA TRBJ1-6 TRBV27
CASSDRTSGYYNEQFF TGTGCCAGCAGTGACAGGACTAGCGGTTACTACAATGAGCAGTTCTTC NA TRBD2 TRBJ2-1 TRBV2
CASSSLAAPPTDTQYF TGTGCCAGCAGCTCGCTAGCGGCCCCCCCCACAGATACGCAGTATTTT NA TRBD2 TRBJ2-3 TRBV7-2
CASSIGSAGGNEQYF TGTGCCAGTAGTATAGGGTCAGCGGGAGGTAACGAGCAGTACTTC NA TRBD2 TRBJ2-7 TRBV19
CASSPLIGLGRDLSGNTIYF TGTGCCAGCTCACCATTAATCGGTCTTGGCAGGGATCTCTCTGGAAACACCATATATTTT NA NA TRBJ1-3 TRBV18
CASILGSGRSGANVLTF TGTGCCTCCATCCTGGGTAGCGGGCGCTCTGGGGCCAACGTCCTGACTTTC NA TRBD2 TRBJ2-6 TRBV30
CASRPSGYSNQPQHF TGCGCCAGCAGACCTTCAGGGTATAGCAATCAGCCCCAGCATTTT NA NA TRBJ1-5 TRBV5-1
CASSWIRDYQETQYF TGCGCCAGCAGCTGGATCCGGGACTACCAAGAGACCCAGTACTTC NA NA TRBJ2-5 TRBV5-1
CASTGTGGRAQYF TGTGCCAGCACTGGGACAGGGGGGAGGGCCCAGTACTTC NA TRBD1 TRBJ2-5 TRBV6-5
CASSLNMGQEAFF TGTGCCAGCAGTTTAAACATGGGACAGGAAGCTTTCTTT NA TRBD1 TRBJ1-1 TRBV27
CASSIAGGPYNEQFF TGTGCCAGCAGTATAGCGGGAGGGCCATATAATGAGCAGTTCTTC many TRBD2 TRBJ2-1 TRBV28
CAWRAGQYNSPLHF TGTGCCTGGAGGGCTGGACAGTATAATTCACCCCTCCACTTT once NA TRBJ1-6 TRBV30
CASSFKTSGTGGFLHNEQFF TGCGCCAGCAGCTTTAAGACCTCCGGGACAGGGGGCTTCCTACACAATGAGCAGTTCTTC NA TRBD1 TRBJ2-1 TRBV5-1
CASSLTAGVNTEAFF TGTGCCAGCAGCTTAACAGCAGGGGTGAACACTGAAGCTTTCTTT NA NA TRBJ1-1 TRBV7-2
CASSIQGGRTYEQYF TGTGCCAGTAGTATTCAAGGTGGGAGGACCTACGAGCAGTACTTC few NA TRBJ2-7 TRBV19
CASKYGGPTEAFF TGTGCCAGCAAGTACGGGGGGCCCACTGAAGCTTTCTTT NA NA TRBJ1-1 TRBV7-8
CASSLGGLATETQYF TGCGCCAGCAGCTTGGGTGGACTAGCGACAGAGACCCAGTACTTC few TRBD2 TRBJ2-5 TRBV5-1
CASSPQGTGELFF TGTGCCAGCAGTCCCCAGGGTACCGGGGAGCTGTTTTTT once NA TRBJ2-2 TRBV2
CASRLGDRDSSPLHF TGTGCCAGCAGGTTGGGCGACAGGGACAGTTCACCCCTCCACTTT NA TRBD1 TRBJ1-6 TRBV28